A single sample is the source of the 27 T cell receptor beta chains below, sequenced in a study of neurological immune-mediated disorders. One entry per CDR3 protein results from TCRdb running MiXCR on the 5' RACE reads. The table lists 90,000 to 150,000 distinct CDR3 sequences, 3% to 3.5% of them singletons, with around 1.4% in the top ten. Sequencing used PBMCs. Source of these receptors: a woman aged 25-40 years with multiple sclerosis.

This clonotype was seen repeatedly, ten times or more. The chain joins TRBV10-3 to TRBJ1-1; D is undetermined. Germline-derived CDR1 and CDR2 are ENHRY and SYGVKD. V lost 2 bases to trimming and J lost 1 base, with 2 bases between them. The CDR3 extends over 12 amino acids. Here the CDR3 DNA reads TGTGCCATCAGTGAGAGGAACACTGAAGCTTTCTTT. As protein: CAISERNTEAFF.

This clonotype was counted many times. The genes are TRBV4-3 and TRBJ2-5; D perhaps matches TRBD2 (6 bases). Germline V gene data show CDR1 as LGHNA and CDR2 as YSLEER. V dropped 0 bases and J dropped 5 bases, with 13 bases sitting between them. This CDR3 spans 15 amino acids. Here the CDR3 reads CASSQEPREDETQYF. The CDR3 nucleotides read TGCGCCAGCAGCCAAGAACCCAGGGAGGATGAGACCCAGTACTTC.

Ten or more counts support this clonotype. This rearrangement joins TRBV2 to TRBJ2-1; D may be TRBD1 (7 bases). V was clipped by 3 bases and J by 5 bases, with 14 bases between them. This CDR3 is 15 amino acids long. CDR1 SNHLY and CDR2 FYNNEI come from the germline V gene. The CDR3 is CASSDIQGEDNEQFF. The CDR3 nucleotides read TGTGCCAGCAGTGACATCCAGGGGGAGGACAATGAGCAGTTCTTC.

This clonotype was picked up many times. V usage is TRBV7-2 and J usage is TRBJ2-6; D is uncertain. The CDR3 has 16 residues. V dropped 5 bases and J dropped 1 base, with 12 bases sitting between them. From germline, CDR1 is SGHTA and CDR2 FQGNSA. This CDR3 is CASSPPRRSGANVLTF. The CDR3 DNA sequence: TGTGCCAGCAGCCCTCCCAGAAGATCTGGGGCCAACGTCCTGACTTTC.

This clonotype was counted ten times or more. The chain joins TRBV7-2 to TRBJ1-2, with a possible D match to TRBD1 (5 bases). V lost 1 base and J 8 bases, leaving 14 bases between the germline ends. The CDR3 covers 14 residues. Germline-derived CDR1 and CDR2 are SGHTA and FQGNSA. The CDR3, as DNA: TGTGCCAGCAGCTTAGTAATGGCAGGGTACGGCTACACCTTC. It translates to CASSLVMAGYGYTF.

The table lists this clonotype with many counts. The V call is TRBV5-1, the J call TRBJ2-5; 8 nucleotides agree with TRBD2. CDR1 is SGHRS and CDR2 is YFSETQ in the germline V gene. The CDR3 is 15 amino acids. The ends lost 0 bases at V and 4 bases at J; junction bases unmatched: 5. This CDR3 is CASSLAGGPPETQYF. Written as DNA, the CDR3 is TGCGCCAGCAGCTTGGCGGGAGGGCCCCCAGAGACCCAGTACTTC.

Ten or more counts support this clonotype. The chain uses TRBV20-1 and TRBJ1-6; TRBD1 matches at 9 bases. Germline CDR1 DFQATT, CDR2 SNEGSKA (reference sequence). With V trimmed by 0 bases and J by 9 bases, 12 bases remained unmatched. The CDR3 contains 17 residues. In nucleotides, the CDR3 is TGCAGTGCTAGAGATTATAATCGGACAGGGGTGGGTTCACCCCTCCACTTT. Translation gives CSARDYNRTGVGSPLHF.

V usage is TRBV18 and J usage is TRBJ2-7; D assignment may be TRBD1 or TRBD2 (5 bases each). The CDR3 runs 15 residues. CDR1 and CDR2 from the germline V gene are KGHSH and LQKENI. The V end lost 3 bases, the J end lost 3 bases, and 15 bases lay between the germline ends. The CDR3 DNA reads TGTGCCAGCTCACCCACGGGACGGCAAGACTACGAGCAGTACTTC. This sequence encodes CASSPTGRQDYEQYF. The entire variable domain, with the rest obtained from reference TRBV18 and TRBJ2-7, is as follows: NAGVMQNPRHLVRRRGQEARLRCSPMKGHSHVYWYRQLPEEGLKFMVYLQKENIIDESGMPKERFSAEFPKEGPSILRIQQVVRGDSAAYFCASSPTGRQDYEQYFGPGTRLTVT.

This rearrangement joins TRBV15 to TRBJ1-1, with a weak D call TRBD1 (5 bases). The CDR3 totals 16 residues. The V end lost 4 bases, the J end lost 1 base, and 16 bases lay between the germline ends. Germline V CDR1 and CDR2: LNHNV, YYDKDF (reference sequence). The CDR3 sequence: CATSKTSGHSNTEAFF. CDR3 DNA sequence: TGTGCCACCAGCAAAACCTCAGGACACTCGAACACTGAAGCTTTCTTT.

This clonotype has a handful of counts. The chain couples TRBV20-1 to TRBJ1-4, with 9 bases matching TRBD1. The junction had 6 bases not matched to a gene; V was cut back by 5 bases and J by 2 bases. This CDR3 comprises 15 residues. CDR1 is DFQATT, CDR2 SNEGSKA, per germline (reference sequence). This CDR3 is CSAAGQGKTNEKLFF. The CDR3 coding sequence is TGCAGTGCTGCCGGACAGGGGAAGACTAATGAAAAACTGTTTTTT.

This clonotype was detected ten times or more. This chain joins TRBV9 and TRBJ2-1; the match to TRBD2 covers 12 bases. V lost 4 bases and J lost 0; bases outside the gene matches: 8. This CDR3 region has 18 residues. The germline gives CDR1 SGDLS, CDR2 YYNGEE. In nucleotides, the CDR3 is TGTGCCAGCAGCCCATGGACTAGCGGGATTAGCTCCTACAATGAGCAGTTCTTC. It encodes CASSPWTSGISSYNEQFF.

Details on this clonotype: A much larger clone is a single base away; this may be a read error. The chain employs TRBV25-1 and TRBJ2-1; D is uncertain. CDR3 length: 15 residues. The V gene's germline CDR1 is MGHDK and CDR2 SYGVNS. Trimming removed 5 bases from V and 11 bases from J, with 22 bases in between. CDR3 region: CASSYPAEYLNKQFF. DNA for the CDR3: TGTGCCAGCAGTTACCCGGCCGAATACCTGAATAAGCAGTTCTTC.

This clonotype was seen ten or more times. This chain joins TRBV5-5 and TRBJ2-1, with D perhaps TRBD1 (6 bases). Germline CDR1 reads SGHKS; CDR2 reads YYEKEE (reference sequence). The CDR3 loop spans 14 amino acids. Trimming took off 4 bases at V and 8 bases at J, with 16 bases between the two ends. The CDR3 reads CASSGAAGVHEQFF. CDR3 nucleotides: TGTGCCAGCAGCGGGGCGGCAGGGGTCCATGAGCAGTTCTTC.

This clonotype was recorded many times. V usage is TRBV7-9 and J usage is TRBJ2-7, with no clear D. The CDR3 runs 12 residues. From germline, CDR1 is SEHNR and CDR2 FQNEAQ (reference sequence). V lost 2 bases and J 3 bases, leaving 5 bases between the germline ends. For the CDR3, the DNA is TGTGCCAGCAGCTTAACTTACTACGAGCAGTACTTC. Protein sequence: CASSLTYYEQYF.

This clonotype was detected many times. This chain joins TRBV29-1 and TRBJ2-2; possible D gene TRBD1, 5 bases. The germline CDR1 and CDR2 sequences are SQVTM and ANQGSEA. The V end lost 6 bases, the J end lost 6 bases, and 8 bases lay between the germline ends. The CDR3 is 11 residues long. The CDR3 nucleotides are TGCAGCGTGTGGGGCGCCGGGGAGCTGTTTTTT. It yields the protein CSVWGAGELFF.

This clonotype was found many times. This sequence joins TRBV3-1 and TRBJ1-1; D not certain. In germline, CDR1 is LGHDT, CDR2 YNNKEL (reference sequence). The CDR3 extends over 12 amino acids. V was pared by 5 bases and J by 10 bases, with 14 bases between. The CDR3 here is CASSGIGPGAFF. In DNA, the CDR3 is TGTGCCAGCAGCGGCATAGGCCCCGGAGCTTTCTTT.

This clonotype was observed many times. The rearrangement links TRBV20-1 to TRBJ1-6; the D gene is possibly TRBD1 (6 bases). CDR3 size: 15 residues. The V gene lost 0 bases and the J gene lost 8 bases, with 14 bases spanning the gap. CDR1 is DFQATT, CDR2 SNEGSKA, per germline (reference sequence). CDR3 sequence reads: CSAREEQGRDSPLHF. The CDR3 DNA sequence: TGCAGTGCTAGAGAGGAACAGGGTAGGGATTCACCCCTCCACTTT.

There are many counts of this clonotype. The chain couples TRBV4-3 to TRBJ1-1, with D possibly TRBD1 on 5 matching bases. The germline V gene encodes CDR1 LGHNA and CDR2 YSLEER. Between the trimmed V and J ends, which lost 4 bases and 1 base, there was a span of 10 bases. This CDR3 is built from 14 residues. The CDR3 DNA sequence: TGCGCCAGCAGCCCAAAGACAGCGAACACTGAAGCTTTCTTT. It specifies CASSPKTANTEAFF.

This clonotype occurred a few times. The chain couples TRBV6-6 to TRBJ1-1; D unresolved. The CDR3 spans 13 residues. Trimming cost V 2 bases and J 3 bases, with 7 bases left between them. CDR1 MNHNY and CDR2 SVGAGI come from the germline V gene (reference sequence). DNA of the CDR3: TGTGCCAGCAGTTACGGGGAGGACACTGAAGCTTTCTTT. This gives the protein CASSYGEDTEAFF.

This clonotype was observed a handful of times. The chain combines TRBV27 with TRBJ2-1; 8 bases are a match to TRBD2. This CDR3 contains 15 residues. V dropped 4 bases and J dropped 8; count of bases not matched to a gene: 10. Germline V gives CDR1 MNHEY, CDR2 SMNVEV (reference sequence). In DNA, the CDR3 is TGTGCCAGCAGTTGGGGGCGGGGGGCCGGAGATGAGCAGTTCTTC. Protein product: CASSWGRGAGDEQFF.

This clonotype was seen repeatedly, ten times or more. For the CDR3, the DNA is TGCGCCAGCAGCTTGGGCGGGACAGGGGGTGAAAAACTGTTTTTT. It codes for CASSLGGTGGEKLFF. J is TRBJ1-4 and V is TRBV5-1; TRBD1 aligns across 11 bases. V lost 0 bases and J lost 7; bases outside the gene matches: 2. Germline-derived CDR1 and CDR2 are SGHRS and YFSETQ. This CDR3 has 15 amino acids.

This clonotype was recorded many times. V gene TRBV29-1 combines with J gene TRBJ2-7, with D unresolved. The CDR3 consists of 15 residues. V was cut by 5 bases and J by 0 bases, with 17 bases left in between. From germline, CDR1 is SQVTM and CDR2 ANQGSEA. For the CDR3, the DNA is TGCAGCGTTTTCACCGCGACGGAAAGCTCCTACGAGCAGTACTTC. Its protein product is CSVFTATESSYEQYF.

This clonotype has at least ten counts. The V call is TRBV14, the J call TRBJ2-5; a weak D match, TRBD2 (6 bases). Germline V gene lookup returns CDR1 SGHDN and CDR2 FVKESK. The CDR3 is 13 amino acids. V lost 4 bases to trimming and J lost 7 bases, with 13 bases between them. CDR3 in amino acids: CASSPVDGGTQYF. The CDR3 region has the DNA TGTGCCAGCAGCCCCGTGGACGGGGGGACCCAGTACTTC. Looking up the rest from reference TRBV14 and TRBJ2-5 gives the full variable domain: EAGVTQFPSHSVIEKGQTVTLRCDPISGHDNLYWYRRVMGKEIKFLLHFVKESKQDESGMPNNRFLAERTGGTYSTLKVQPAELEDSGVYFCASSPVDGGTQYFGPGTRLLVL.

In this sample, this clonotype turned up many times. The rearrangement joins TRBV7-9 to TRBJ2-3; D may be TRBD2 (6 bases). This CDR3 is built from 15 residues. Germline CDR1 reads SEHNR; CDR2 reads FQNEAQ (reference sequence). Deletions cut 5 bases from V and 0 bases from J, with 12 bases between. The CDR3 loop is CASSSSGTSTDTQYF. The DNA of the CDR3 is TGTGCCAGCAGCAGTAGCGGTACTAGCACAGATACGCAGTATTTT.

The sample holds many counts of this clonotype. This CDR3 reads CASILGVKLHEGRYGYTF. CDR3 DNA sequence: TGTGCCAGCATTCTGGGTGTTAAGCTGCACGAGGGGAGATATGGCTACACCTTC. V is TRBV12-3 or TRBV12-4 and J is TRBJ1-2, with D possibly matching TRBD1 (5 bases). The CDR3 extends over 18 amino acids. V lost 7 bases and J lost 5, with 29 bases in between.

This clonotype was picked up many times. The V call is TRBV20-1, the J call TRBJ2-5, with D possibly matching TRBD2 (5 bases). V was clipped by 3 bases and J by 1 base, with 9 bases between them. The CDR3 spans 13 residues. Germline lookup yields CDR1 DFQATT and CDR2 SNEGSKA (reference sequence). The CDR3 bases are TGCAGTGCTAGGTCCACTAGCCAAGAGACCCAGTACTTC. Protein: CSARSTSQETQYF.

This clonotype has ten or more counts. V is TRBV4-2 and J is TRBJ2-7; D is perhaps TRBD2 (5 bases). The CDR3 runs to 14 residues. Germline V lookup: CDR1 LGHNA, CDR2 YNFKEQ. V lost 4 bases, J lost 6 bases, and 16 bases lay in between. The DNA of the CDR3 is TGTGCCAGCAGCCCTTCGGGATTAGTGGGCGAGCAGTACTTC. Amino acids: CASSPSGLVGEQYF.